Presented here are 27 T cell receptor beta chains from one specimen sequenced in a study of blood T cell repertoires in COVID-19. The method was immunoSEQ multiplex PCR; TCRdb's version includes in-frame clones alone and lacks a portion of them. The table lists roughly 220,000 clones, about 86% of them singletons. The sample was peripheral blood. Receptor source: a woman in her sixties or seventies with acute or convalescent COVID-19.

CDR3 region: CASSAQDKNTEAFF. In DNA form, the CDR3 reads TGCGCCAGCAGCGCACAGGATAAGAACACTGAAGCTTTCTTT. J is TRBJ1-1 and V is TRBV5-1; D perhaps matches TRBD1 (5 bases). The CDR3 is 14 residues long. Germline loops: CDR1 SGHRS, CDR2 YFSETQ. V lost 4 bases to trimming and J lost 1 base, with 11 bases between them.

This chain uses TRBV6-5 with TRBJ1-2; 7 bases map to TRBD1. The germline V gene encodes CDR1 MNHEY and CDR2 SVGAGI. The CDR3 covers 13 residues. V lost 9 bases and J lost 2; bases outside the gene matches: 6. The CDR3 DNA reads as TGTGCCAGAAACAGGGGAGGAAACTATGGCTACACCTTC. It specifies CARNRGGNYGYTF.

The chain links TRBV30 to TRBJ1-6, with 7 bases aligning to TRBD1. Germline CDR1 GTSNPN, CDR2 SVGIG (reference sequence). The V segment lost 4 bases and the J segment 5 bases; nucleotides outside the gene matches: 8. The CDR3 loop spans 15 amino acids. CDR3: CAWKETGSNNSPLHF. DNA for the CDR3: TGTGCCTGGAAGGAGACAGGGAGTAATAATTCACCCCTCCACTTT.

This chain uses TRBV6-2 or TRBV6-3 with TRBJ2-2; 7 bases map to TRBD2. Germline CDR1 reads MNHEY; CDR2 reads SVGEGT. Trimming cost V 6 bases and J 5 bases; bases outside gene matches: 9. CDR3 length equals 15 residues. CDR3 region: CASSLTGGSTGELFF. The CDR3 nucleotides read TGTGCCAGCAGCCTCACGGGGGGATCGACCGGGGAGCTGTTTTTT.

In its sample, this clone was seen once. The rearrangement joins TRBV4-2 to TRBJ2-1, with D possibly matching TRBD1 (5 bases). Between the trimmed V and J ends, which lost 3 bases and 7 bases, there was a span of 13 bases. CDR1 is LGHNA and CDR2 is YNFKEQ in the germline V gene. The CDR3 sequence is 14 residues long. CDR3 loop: CASSHEDTWNEQFF. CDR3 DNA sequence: TGTGCCAGCAGCCATGAGGACACCTGGAATGAGCAGTTCTTC.

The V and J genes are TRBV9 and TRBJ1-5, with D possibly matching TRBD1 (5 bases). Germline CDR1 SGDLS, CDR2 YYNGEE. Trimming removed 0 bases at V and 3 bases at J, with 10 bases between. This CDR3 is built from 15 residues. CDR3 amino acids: CASSVGSGSNQPQHF. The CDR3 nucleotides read TGTGCCAGCAGCGTAGGATCAGGGTCCAATCAGCCCCAGCATTTT.

CDR3 bases: TGCGCCAGCAGCTTGACCGGGACTAGCAAAGAGACCCAGTACTTC. It specifies CASSLTGTSKETQYF. This chain links TRBV5-1 with TRBJ2-5; 9 positions agree with TRBD2. V lost 1 base and J lost 3; bases outside the gene matches: 4. Germline V gene data show CDR1 as SGHRS and CDR2 as YFSETQ. The CDR3 is 15 residues long.

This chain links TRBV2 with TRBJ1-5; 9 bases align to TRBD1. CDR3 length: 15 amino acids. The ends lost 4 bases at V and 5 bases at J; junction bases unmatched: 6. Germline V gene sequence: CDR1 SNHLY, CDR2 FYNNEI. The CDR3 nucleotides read TGTGCCAGCAGTGGGGTTGGACAGGGGCATCAGCCCCAGCATTTT. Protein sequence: CASSGVGQGHQPQHF.

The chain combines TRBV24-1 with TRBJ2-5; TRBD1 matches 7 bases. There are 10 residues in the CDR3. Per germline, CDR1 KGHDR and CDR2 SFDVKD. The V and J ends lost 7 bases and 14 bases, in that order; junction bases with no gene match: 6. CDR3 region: CATRLDRFYF. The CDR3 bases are TGTGCCACCAGATTGGACAGGTTCTACTTC.

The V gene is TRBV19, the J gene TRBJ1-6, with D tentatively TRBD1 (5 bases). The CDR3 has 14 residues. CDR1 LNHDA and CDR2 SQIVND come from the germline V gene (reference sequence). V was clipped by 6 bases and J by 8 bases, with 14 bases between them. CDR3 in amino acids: CASSVGVLYSPLHF. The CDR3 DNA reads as TGTGCCAGTAGCGTAGGGGTTCTTTATTCACCCCTCCACTTT.

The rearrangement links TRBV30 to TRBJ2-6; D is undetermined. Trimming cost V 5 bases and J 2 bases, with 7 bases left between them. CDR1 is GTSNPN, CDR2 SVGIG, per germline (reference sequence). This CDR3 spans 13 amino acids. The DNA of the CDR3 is TGTGCCTGGTCAGGTACTGGGGCCAACGTCCTGACTTTC. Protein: CAWSGTGANVLTF.

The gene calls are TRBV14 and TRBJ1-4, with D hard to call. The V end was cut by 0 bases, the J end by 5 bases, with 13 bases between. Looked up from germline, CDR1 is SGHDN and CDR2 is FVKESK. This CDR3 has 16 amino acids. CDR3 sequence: CASSQDIEGNNEKLFF. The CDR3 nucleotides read TGTGCCAGCAGCCAAGATATCGAGGGCAACAATGAAAAACTGTTTTTT.

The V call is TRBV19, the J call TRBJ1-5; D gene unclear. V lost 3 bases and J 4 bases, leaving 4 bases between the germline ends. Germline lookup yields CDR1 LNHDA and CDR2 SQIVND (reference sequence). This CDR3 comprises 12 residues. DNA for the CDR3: TGTGCCAGTAGTATCCGGAATCAGCCCCAGCATTTT. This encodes CASSIRNQPQHF.

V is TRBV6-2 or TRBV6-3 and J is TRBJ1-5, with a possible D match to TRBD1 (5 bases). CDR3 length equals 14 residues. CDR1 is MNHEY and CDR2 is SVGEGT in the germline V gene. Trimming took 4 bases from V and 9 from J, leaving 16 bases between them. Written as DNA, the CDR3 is TGTGCCAGCAGTTCCCCGGGGGGGACGGGGCCCCAGCATTTT. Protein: CASSSPGGTGPQHF.

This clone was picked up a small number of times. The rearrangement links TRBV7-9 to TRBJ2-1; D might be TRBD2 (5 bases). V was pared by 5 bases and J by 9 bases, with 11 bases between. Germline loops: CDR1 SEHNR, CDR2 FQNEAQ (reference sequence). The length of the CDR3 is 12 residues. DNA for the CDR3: TGTGCCAGCAGCACTCGACTATCTGAGCAGTTCTTC. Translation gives CASSTRLSEQFF.

CDR3 amino acids: CASSQNRGGQPQHF. CDR3 nucleotide sequence: TGTGCCAGCAGTCAGAACAGGGGTGGGCAGCCCCAGCATTTT. The V call is TRBV6-6, the J call TRBJ1-5, with 7 bases lining up with TRBD1. CDR3 length equals 14 residues. Germline assignment: CDR1 MNHNY and CDR2 SVGAGI (reference sequence). The ends lost 5 bases at V and 7 bases at J; junction bases unmatched: 8.

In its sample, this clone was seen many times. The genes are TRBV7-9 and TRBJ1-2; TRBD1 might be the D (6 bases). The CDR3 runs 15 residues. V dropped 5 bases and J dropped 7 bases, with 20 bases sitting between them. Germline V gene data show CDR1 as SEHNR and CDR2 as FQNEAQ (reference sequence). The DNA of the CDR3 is TGTGCCAGCAGCCCGCTTTTACTACAGGGTCGTGGCTACACCTTC. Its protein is CASSPLLLQGRGYTF.

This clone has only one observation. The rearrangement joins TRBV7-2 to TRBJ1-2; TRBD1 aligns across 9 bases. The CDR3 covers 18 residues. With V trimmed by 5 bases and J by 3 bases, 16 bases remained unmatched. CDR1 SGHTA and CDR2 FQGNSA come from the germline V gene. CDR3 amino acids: CASSMRLRGTGWDYGYTF. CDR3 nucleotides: TGTGCCAGCAGCATGCGACTGCGAGGGACAGGGTGGGACTATGGCTACACCTTC.

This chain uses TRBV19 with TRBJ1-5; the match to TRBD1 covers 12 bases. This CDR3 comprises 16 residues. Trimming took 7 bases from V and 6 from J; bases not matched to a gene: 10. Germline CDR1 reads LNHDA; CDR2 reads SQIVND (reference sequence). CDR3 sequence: CASISGTGGRSQPQHF. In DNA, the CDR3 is TGTGCCAGTATCTCCGGGACAGGGGGCAGAAGTCAGCCCCAGCATTTT.

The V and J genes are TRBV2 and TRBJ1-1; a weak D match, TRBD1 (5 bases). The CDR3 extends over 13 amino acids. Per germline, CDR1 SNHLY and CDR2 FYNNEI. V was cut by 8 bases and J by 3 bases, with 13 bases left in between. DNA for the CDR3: TGTGCCAGCGGGTCTGGGGCGGACACTGAAGCTTTCTTT. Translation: CASGSGADTEAFF.

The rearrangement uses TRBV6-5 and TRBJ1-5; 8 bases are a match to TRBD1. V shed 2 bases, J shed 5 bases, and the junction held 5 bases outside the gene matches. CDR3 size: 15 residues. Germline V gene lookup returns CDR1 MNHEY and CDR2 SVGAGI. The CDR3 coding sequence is TGTGCCAGCAGTTACCCGAGGACAGGGTATCAGCCCCAGCATTTT. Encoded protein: CASSYPRTGYQPQHF.

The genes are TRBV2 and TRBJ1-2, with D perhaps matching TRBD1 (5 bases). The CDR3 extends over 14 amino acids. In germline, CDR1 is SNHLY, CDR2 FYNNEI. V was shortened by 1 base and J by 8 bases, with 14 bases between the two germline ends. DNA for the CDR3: TGTGCCAGCAGTGAAGTCGGGACTGGTCGGGGCTACACCTTC. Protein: CASSEVGTGRGYTF.

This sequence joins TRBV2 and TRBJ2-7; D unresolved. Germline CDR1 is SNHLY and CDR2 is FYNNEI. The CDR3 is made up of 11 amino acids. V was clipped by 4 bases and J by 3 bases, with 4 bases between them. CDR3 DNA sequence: TGTGCCAGCAGTGGCGGCTACGAGCAGTACTTC. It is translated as CASSGGYEQYF.

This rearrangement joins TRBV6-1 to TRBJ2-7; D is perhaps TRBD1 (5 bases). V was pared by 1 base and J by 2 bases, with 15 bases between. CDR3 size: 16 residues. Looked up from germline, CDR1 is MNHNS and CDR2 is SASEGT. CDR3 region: CASSEEGQGFAYEQYF. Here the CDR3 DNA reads TGTGCCAGCAGTGAAGAGGGTCAGGGATTCGCCTACGAGCAGTACTTC.

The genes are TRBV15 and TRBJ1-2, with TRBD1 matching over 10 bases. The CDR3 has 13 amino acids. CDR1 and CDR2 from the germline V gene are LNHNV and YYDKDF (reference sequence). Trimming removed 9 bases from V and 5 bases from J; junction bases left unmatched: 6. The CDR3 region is CATAGDRGYGYTF. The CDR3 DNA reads TGTGCCACGGCGGGGGACAGGGGTTATGGCTACACCTTC.

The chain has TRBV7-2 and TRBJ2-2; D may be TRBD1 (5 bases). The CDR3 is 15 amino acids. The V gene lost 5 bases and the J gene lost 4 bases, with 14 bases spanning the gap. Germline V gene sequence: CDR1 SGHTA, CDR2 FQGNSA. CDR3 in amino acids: CASSGTGKPTGELFF. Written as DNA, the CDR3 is TGTGCCAGCAGCGGAACAGGAAAGCCCACCGGGGAGCTGTTTTTT.

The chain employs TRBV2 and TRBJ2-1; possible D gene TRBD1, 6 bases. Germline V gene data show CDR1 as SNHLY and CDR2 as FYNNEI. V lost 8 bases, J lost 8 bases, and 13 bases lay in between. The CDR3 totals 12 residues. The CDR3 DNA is TGTGCCAGCGGGGGCAGGGGCGATGAGCAGTTCTTC. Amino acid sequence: CASGGRGDEQFF.